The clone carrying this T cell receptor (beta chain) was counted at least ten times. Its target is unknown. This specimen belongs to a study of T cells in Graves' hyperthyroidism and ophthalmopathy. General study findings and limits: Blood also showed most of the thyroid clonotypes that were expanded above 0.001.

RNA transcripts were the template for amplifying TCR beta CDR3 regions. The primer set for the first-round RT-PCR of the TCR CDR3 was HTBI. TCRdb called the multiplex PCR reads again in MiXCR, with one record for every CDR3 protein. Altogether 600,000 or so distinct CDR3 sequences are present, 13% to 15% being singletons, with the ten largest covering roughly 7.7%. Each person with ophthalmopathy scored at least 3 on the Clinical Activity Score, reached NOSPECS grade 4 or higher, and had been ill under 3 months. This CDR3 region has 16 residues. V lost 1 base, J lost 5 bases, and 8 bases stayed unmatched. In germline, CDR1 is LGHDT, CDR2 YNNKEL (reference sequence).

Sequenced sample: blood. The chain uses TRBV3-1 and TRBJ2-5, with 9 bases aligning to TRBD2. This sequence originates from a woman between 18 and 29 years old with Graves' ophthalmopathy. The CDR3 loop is CASSQATGTSTETQYF. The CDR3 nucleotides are TGTGCCAGCAGCCAAGCCACCGGGACTAGCACGGAGACCCAGTACTTC.